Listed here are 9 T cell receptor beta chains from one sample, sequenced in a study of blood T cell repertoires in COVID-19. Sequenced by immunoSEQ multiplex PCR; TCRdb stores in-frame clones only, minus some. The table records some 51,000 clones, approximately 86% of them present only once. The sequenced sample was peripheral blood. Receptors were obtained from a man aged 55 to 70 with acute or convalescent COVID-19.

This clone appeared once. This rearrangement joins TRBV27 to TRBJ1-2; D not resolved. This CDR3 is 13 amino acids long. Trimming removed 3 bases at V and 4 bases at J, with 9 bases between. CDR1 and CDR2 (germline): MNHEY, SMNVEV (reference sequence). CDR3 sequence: CASSFRGSYGYTF. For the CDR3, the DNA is TGTGCCAGCAGTTTTCGAGGATCCTATGGCTACACCTTC.

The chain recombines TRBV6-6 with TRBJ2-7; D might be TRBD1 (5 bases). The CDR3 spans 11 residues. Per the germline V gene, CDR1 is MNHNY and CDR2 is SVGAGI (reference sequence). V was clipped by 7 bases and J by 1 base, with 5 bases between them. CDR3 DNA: TGTGCCAGCAAGGGGTCCTACGAGCAGTACTTC. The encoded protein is CASKGSYEQYF.

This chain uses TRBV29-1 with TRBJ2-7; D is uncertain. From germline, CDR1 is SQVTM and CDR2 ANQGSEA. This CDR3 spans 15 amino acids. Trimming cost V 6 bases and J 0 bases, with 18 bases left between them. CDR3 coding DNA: TGCAGCGTCACCGGTGGAGAGGCTAGCTCCTACGAGCAGTACTTC. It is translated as CSVTGGEASSYEQYF.

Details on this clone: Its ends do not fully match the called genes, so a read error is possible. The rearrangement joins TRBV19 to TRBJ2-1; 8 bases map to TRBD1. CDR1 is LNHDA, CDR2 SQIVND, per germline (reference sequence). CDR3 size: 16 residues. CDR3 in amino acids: CACSRAGGTGGNEQFF. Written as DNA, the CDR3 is TGTGCCTGTAGTAGGGCGGGTGGTACAGGGGGCAATGAGCAGTTCTTC.

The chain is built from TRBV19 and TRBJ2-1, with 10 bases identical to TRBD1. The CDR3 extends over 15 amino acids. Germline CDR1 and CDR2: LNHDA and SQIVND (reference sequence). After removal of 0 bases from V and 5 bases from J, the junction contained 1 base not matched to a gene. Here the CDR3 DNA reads TGTGCCAGTAGTATAGAGGGACAGGGGAACAATGAGCAGTTCTTC. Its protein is CASSIEGQGNNEQFF. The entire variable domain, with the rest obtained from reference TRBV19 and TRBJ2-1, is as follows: DGGITQSPKYLFRKEGQNVTLSCEQNLNHDAMYWYRQDPGQGLRLIYYSQIVNDFQKGDIAEGYSVSREKKESFPLTVTSAQKNPTAFYLCASSIEGQGNNEQFFGPGTRLTVL.

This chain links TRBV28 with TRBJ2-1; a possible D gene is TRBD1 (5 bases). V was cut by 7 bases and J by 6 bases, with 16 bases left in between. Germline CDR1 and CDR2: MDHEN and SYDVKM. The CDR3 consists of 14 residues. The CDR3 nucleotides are TGTGCCAGCAAAGATCAGGGCCGGAGCAATGAGCAGTTCTTC. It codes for CASKDQGRSNEQFF.

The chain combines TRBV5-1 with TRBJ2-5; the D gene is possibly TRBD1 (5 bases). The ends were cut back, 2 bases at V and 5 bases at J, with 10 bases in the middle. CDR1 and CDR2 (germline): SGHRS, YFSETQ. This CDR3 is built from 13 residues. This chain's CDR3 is CASSLRGRETQYF. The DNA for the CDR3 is TGCGCCAGCAGCTTAAGGGGCAGGGAGACCCAGTACTTC.

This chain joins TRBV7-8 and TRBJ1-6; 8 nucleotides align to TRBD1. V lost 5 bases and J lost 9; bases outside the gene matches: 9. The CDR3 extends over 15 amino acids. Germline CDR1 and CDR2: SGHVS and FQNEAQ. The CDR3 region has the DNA TGTGCCAGCAGCAATGGACAGGGAGGAAGTTCACCCCTCCACTTT. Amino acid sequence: CASSNGQGGSSPLHF.

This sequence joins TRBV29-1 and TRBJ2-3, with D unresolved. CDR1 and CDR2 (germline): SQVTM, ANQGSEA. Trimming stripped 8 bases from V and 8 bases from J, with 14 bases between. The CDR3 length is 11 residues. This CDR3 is CSPAHSGTQYF. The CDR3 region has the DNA TGCAGCCCAGCTCATTCGGGTACGCAGTATTTT.